This T cell receptor beta chain stems from a study of blood T cell repertoires in COVID-19. Study context: Acute and convalescent COVID-19 specimens originated in the United States, Italy and Spain. PBMCs, B-cell-depleted T cells, or T cells provided the cDNA or gDNA that made up the material.

Methods used by the authors: From reference gene primer amplification, estimates of nucleated cell counts were derived. Some clones are missing from TCRdb's copy, which holds only in-frame ones; the method was immunoSEQ multiplex PCR. The DNA gave D and trimming, while V, J and clone size come from that table. The table records approximately 200,000 clones, around 80% of them present only once. Recruited during active infection, patients (from Seattle) were subsequently followed longitudinally. There are a few counts of this clone. The sequenced sample consisted of peripheral blood. This sequence was found in a woman over 75 with COVID-19, enrolled during active disease.

CDR3 bases: TGTGCCAGCAGCAAGGTAGCTAGCACAGATACGCAGTATTTT. This gives the protein CASSKVASTDTQYF. This sequence joins TRBV6-6 and TRBJ2-3; D uncertain. The germline V gene has CDR1 MNHNY and CDR2 SVGAGI (reference sequence). The CDR3 is 14 amino acids. V lost 6 bases to trimming and J lost 0 bases, with 10 bases between them.